A single sample gave rise to the 17 T cell receptor beta chains below, sequenced in a study of blood T cell repertoires in COVID-19. Generated by immunoSEQ multiplex PCR, the TCRdb table keeps only in-frame clones and is missing some. The sample has 80,000 to 95,000 clones, around 86% seen once; the top ten hold about 3.2%. Sequenced: peripheral blood. Receptors were obtained from a woman aged 70 to 79 with acute or convalescent COVID-19.

V usage is TRBV28 and J usage is TRBJ1-2; D gene ambiguous. V gave up 8 bases and J gave up 0 bases, with 7 bases separating them. CDR3 size: 12 residues. Germline V gives CDR1 MDHEN, CDR2 SYDVKM. CDR3 amino acids: CASGSANYGYTF. DNA of the CDR3: TGTGCCAGCGGCAGTGCTAACTATGGCTACACCTTC.

The genes are TRBV5-1 and TRBJ2-3; TRBD2 aligns across 10 bases. The germline CDR1 and CDR2 sequences are SGHRS and YFSETQ. The ends lost 4 bases at V and 0 bases at J; junction bases unmatched: 14. This CDR3 comprises 19 residues. The CDR3 bases are TGCGCCAGCAGCCTCCAGACTAGCGGGTTTGTGTCTAGCACAGATACGCAGTATTTT. Protein sequence: CASSLQTSGFVSSTDTQYF.

This rearrangement joins TRBV27 to TRBJ2-5, with 11 positions matching TRBD2. CDR1 and CDR2 from the germline V gene are MNHEY and SMNVEV (reference sequence). The CDR3 loop spans 16 amino acids. V shed 4 bases, J shed 6 bases, and the junction held 10 bases outside the gene matches. The CDR3 region has the DNA TGTGCCAGCAGTTCCACTAGCGGGAGCTTAGTAAAGACCCAGTACTTC. It is translated as CASSSTSGSLVKTQYF.

The table lists this clone with a count of one. The chain employs TRBV6-6 and TRBJ2-5; 15 bases agree with TRBD2. This CDR3 is 16 amino acids long. Trimming removed 6 bases from V and 2 bases from J; junction bases left unmatched: 4. Germline loops: CDR1 MNHNY, CDR2 SVGAGI (reference sequence). The CDR3 spells CASSFGLAGGQETQYF. The CDR3 nucleotides read TGTGCCAGCAGCTTTGGACTAGCGGGGGGGCAAGAGACCCAGTACTTC.

The chain uses TRBV3-1 (or the pseudogene TRBV3-2) and TRBJ2-2; 12 nucleotides match TRBD2. After removal of 1 base from V and 0 bases from J, the junction contained 3 bases not matched to a gene. The germline CDR1 and CDR2 sequences are LGHDT and YNNKEL (reference sequence). CDR3 length: 18 amino acids. CDR3 nucleotide sequence: TGTGCCAGCAGCCAAGCACTAGCGGGGGGAACGAACACCGGGGAGCTGTTTTTT. Its protein is CASSQALAGGTNTGELFF.

The chain combines TRBV28 with TRBJ1-2, with D perhaps TRBD1 (5 bases). The CDR3 consists of 13 residues. V lost 6 bases and J lost 5, with 13 bases in between. CDR1 MDHEN and CDR2 SYDVKM come from the germline V gene. CDR3 sequence (DNA): TGTGCCAGCAGCGGGACCGGGAGGTATGGCTACACCTTC. Residues: CASSGTGRYGYTF.

The CDR3, as DNA: TGCGCCAGCAGCCAAGATAGTATAAGCGGACTAGCGCAGGAGACCCAGTACTTC. Translation: CASSQDSISGLAQETQYF. The chain carries TRBV4-1 and TRBJ2-5; TRBD2 matches at 9 bases. Unmatched junction bases numbered 13, after V lost 0 bases and J lost 5 bases. CDR1 MGHRA and CDR2 YSYEKL come from the germline V gene. This CDR3 contains 18 residues.

The rearrangement joins TRBV5-1 to TRBJ2-3; 7 nucleotides align to TRBD2. The CDR3 is 15 residues long. CDR1 is SGHRS, CDR2 YFSETQ, per germline. V lost 4 bases, J lost 1 base, and 6 bases stayed unmatched. Here the CDR3 DNA reads TGCGCCAGCAGCATCACTAGCGACCGCACAGATACGCAGTATTTT. Protein product: CASSITSDRTDTQYF.

V gene TRBV4-2 combines with J gene TRBJ2-7, with D possibly matching TRBD2 (6 bases). Germline V gene data show CDR1 as LGHNA and CDR2 as YNFKEQ. Trimming cost V 4 bases and J 1 base, with 14 bases left between them. The CDR3 runs to 15 residues. CDR3 DNA: TGTGCCAGCAGCCCCAGTGCGGGATCTTCCTACGAGCAGTACTTC. Translation: CASSPSAGSSYEQYF.

The chain links TRBV9 to TRBJ1-1; the match to TRBD1 covers 8 bases. Germline-derived CDR1 and CDR2 are SGDLS and YYNGEE. V lost 4 bases and J lost 4; bases outside the gene matches: 9. CDR3 length: 15 residues. CDR3 coding DNA: TGTGCCAGCAGCCCTACCGGCCAGGGGGCCACTGAAGCTTTCTTT. Its protein product is CASSPTGQGATEAFF. The full variable domain, completed using reference TRBV9 and TRBJ1-1, is DSGVTQTPKHLITATGQRVTLRCSPRSGDLSVYWYQQSLDQGLQFLIQYYNGEERAKGNILERFSAQQFPDLHSELNLSSLELGDSALYFCASSPTGQGATEAFFGQGTRLTVV.

CDR3 nucleotides: TGTGCCAGCAGTGACCGAGAAGGGGGCGCGTGTCAGCCCCAGCATTTT. Its translation: CASSDREGGACQPQHF. The V call is TRBV6-4, the J call TRBJ1-5, with 7 bases lining up with TRBD1. The germline CDR1 and CDR2 sequences are MRHNA and SNTAGT. V trimming: 2 bases; J trimming: 6 bases; junction bases outside the gene matches: 10. The CDR3 has 16 amino acids.

V gene TRBV6-6 combines with J gene TRBJ2-4; D is possibly TRBD2 (5 bases). The germline V gene encodes CDR1 MNHNY and CDR2 SVGAGI (reference sequence). The germline V and J ends were trimmed by 6 bases and 3 bases, with 12 bases remaining between them. The CDR3 sequence is 14 residues long. The CDR3 region is CASSITGVKNIQYF. The CDR3 DNA reads as TGTGCCAGCAGCATAACCGGGGTCAAAAACATTCAGTACTTC.

The table lists this clone with a count of one. This rearrangement joins TRBV10-3 to TRBJ2-7; 7 nucleotides agree with TRBD2. This CDR3 contains 16 residues. Per germline, CDR1 ENHRY and CDR2 SYGVKD. Trimming cost V 5 bases and J 5 bases; bases outside gene matches: 15. In DNA, the CDR3 is TGTGCCATCAGTCCCGTGGCGGGAGCCATTCCCCACGAGCAGTACTTC. As protein: CAISPVAGAIPHEQYF.

The J gene is TRBJ1-5, the V gene TRBV18; 8 nucleotides align to TRBD1. Germline V gene sequence: CDR1 KGHSH, CDR2 LQKENI. The CDR3 runs to 14 residues. V was clipped by 6 bases and J by 6 bases; unmatched bases: 7. CDR3 DNA: TGTGCCAGCTCTGACGGACAGGGTCGTCAGCCCCAGCATTTT. Its translation is CASSDGQGRQPQHF.

This chain connects TRBV7-8 to TRBJ2-5, with 9 bases that match TRBD1. Germline values: CDR1 SGHVS, CDR2 FQNEAQ. The CDR3 is 18 residues long. V was clipped by 1 base and J by 4 bases; unmatched bases: 13. This chain's CDR3 is CASSLGRRTGALPETQYF. In nucleotides, the CDR3 is TGTGCCAGCAGCTTAGGACGTAGGACAGGGGCCCTCCCAGAGACCCAGTACTTC.

In its sample, this clone was seen a few times. The chain couples TRBV30 to TRBJ1-2; 7 nucleotides match TRBD1. There are 14 residues in the CDR3. CDR1 is GTSNPN, CDR2 SVGIG, per germline (reference sequence). The V segment lost 2 bases and the J segment 4 bases; nucleotides outside the gene matches: 7. The CDR3 DNA reads as TGTGCCTGGAGTATCAGGACAGGATTCTATGGCTACACCTTC. Protein: CAWSIRTGFYGYTF.

The chain recombines TRBV4-1 with TRBJ1-4; a possible D gene is TRBD1 (5 bases). With 2 bases removed from V and 3 bases from J, the gap between germline ends came to 13 bases. This CDR3 is 16 amino acids long. CDR1 is MGHRA and CDR2 is YSYEKL in the germline V gene. This CDR3 reads CASSQPTGQPNEKLFF. The CDR3 DNA follows: TGCGCCAGCAGCCAACCTACAGGTCAGCCTAATGAAAAACTGTTTTTT.